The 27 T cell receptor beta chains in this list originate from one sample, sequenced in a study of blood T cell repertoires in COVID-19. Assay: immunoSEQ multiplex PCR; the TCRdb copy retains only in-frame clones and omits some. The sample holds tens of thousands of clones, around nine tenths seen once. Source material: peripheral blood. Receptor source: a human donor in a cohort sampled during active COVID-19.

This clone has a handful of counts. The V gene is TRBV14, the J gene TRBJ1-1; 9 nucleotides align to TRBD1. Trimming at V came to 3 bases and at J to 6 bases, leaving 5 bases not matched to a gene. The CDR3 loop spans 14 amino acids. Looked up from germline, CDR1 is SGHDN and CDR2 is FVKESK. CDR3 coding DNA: TGTGCCAGCAGCCAGATGAGGACAGGGGCTGAAGCTTTCTTT. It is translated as CASSQMRTGAEAFF.

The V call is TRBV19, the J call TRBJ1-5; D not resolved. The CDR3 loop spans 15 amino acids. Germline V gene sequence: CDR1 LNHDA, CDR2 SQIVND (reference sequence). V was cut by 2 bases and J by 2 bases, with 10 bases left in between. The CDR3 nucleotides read TGTGCCAGTAGTATAAGGGAGTACGGCAATCAGCCCCAGCATTTT. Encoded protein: CASSIREYGNQPQHF. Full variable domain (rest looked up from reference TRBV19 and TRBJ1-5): DGGITQSPKYLFRKEGQNVTLSCEQNLNHDAMYWYRQDPGQGLRLIYYSQIVNDFQKGDIAEGYSVSREKKESFPLTVTSAQKNPTAFYLCASSIREYGNQPQHFGDGTRLSIL.

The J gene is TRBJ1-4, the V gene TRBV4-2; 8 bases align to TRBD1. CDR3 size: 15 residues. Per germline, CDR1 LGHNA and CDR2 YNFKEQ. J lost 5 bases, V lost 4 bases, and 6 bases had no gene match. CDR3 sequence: CASSPADRENEKLFF. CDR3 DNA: TGTGCCAGCAGCCCCGCGGACAGGGAGAATGAAAAACTGTTTTTT.

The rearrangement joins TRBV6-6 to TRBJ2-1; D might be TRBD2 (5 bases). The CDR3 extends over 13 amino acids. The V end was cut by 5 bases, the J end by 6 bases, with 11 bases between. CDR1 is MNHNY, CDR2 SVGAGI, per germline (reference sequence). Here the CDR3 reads CASSGPGFNEQFF. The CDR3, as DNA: TGTGCCAGCAGTGGGCCGGGATTCAATGAGCAGTTCTTC.

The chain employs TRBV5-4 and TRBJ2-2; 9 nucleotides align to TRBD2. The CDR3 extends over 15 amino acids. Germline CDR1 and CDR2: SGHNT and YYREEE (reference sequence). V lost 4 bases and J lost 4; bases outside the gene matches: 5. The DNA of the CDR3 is TGTGCCAGCAGCGAGACTAGCGGACTCACCGGGGAGCTGTTTTTT. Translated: CASSETSGLTGELFF.

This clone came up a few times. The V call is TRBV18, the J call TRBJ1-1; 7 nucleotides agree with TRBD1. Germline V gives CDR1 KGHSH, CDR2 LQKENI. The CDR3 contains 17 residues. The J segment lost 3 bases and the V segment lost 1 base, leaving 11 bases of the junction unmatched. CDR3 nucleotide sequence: TGTGCCAGCTCACCACGATCCGGGACAGTACAGCACACTGAAGCTTTCTTT. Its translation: CASSPRSGTVQHTEAFF.

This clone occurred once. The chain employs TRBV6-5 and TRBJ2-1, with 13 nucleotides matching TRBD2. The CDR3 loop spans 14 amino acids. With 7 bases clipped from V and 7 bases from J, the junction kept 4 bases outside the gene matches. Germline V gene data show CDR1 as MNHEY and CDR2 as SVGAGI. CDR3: CASKLAGGRNEQFF. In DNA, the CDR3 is TGTGCCAGCAAACTAGCGGGGGGGAGAAATGAGCAGTTCTTC.

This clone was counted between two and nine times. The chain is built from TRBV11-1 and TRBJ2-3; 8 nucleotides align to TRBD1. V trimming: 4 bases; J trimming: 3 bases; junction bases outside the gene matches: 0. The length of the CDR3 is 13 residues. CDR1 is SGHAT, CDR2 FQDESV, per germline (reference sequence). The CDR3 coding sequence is TGTGCCAGCAGCTGGACAGGGACAGATACGCAGTATTTT. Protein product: CASSWTGTDTQYF.

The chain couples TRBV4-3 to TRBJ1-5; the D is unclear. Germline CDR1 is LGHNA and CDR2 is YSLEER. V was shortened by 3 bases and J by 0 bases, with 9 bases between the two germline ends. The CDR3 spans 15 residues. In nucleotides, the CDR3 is TGCGCCAGCAGCCATAATACAGATAGCAATCAGCCCCAGCATTTT. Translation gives CASSHNTDSNQPQHF.

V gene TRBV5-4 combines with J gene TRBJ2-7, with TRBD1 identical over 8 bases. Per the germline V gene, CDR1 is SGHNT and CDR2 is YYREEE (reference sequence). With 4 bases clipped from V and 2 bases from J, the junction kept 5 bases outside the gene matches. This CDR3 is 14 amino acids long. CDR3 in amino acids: CASSRGQGPYEQYF. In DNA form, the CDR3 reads TGTGCCAGCAGCCGCGGACAGGGCCCCTACGAGCAGTACTTC. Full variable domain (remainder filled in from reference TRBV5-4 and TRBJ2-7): ETGVTQSPTHLIKTRGQQVTLRCSSQSGHNTVSWYQQALGQGPQFIFQYYREEENGRGNFPPRFSGLQFPNYSSELNVNALELDDSALYLCASSRGQGPYEQYFGPGTRLTVT.

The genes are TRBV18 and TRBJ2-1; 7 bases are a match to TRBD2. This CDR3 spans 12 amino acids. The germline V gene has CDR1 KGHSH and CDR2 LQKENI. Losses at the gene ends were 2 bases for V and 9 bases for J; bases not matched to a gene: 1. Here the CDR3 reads CASSPTSVEQFF. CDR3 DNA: TGTGCCAGCTCACCAACTAGCGTTGAGCAGTTCTTC.

The CDR3 sequence is CASSQGQSNTGELFF. The CDR3 DNA reads as TGTGCCAGCAGCCAAGGACAGTCGAACACCGGGGAGCTGTTTTTT. This rearrangement joins TRBV7-3 to TRBJ2-2; tentative D call: TRBD1 (6 bases). The CDR3 totals 15 residues. Per the germline V gene, CDR1 is SGHTA and CDR2 is FQGTGA. Trimming took 5 bases from V and 0 from J, leaving 10 bases between them. The entire variable domain, with the rest obtained from reference TRBV7-3 and TRBJ2-2, is as follows: GAGVSQTPSNKVTEKGKYVELRCDPISGHTALYWYRQSLGQGPEFLIYFQGTGAADDSGLPNDRFFAVRPEGSVSTLKIQRTERGDSAVYLCASSQGQSNTGELFFGEGSRLTVL.

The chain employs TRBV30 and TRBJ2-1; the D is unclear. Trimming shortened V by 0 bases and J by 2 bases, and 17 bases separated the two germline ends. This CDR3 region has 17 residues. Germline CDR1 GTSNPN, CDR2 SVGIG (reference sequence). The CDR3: CAWSVLSQALTYNEQFF. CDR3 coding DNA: TGTGCCTGGAGTGTACTGTCGCAAGCGCTGACCTACAATGAGCAGTTCTTC.

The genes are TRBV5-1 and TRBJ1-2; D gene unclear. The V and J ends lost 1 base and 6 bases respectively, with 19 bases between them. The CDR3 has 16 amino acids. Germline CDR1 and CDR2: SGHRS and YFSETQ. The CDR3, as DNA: TGCGCCAGCAGCTTGACTAACGGAGGAACCCTCGATGGCTACACCTTC. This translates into CASSLTNGGTLDGYTF.

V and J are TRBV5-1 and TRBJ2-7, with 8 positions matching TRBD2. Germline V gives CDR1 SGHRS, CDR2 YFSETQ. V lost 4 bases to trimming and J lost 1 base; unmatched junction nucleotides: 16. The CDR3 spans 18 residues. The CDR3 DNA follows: TGCGCCAGCAGCCCCCAGCGAGCGGGCGGGGGGTTTTCCTACGAGCAGTACTTC. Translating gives CASSPQRAGGGFSYEQYF.

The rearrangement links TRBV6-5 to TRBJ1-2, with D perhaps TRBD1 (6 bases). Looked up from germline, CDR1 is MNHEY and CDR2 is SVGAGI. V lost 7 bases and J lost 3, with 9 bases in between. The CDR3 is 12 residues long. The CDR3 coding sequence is TGTGCCAGCATCGACAGGTACTATGGCTACACCTTC. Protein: CASIDRYYGYTF.

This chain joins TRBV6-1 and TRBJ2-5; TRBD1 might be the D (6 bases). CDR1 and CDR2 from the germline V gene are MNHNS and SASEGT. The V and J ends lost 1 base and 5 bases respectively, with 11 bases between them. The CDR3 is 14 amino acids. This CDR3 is CASSEGTAAETQYF. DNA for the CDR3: TGTGCCAGCAGTGAAGGGACAGCTGCGGAGACCCAGTACTTC.

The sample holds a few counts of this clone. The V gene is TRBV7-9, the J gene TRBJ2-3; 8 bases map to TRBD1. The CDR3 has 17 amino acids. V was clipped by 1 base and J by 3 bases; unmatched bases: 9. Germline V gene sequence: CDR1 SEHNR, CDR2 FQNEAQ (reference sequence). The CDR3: CASSLGRTGSRTDTQYF. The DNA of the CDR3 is TGTGCCAGCAGCTTAGGTCGGACAGGGAGCAGGACAGATACGCAGTATTTT.

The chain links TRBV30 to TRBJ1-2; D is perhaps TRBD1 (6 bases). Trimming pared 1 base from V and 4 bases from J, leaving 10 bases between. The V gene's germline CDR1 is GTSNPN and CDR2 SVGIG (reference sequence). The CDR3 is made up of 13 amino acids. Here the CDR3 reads CAWSGGQSYGYTF. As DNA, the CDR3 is TGTGCCTGGAGTGGGGGGCAGTCCTATGGCTACACCTTC.

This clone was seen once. The CDR3 DNA sequence: TGTGCCACCAGCAGCTACCGGGGTGGGGGGAGCTCCTACAATGAGCAGTTCTTC. Its protein is CATSSYRGGGSSYNEQFF. The V call is TRBV15, the J call TRBJ2-1, with a weak D call TRBD2 (6 bases). Germline V lookup: CDR1 LNHNV, CDR2 YYDKDF (reference sequence). This CDR3 comprises 18 residues. V was pared by 3 bases and J by 0 bases, with 18 bases between.

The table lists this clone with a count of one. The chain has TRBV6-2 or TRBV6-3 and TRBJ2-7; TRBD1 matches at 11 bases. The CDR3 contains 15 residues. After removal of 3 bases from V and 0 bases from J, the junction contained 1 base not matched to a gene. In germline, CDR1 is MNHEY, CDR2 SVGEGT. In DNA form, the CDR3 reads TGTGCCAGCAGTTATGGACAGGGGGCCTCCTACGAGCAGTACTTC. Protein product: CASSYGQGASYEQYF.

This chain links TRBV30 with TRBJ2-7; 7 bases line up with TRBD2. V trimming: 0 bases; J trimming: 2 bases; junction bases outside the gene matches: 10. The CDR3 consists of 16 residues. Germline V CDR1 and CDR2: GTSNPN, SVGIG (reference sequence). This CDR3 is CAWSVGPSGKAYEQYF. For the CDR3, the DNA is TGTGCCTGGAGTGTGGGGCCCAGCGGGAAAGCCTACGAGCAGTACTTC.

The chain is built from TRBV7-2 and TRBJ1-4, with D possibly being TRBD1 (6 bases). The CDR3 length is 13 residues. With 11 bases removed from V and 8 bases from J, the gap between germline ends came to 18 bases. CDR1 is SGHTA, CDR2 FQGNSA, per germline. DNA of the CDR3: TGTGCCTCATCCGGGACATTTGGGGAAAAACTGTTTTTT. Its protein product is CASSGTFGEKLFF.

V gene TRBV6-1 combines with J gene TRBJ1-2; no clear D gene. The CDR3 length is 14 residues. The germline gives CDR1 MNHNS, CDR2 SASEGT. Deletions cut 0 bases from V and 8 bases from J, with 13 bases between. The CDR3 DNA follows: TGTGCCAGCAGTGAAGCGAGAGGGCTCGGCGGCTACACCTTC. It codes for CASSEARGLGGYTF.

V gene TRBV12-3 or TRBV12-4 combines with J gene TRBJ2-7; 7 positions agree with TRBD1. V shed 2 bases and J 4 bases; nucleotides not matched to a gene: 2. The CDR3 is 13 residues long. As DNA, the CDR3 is TGTGCCAGCAGTTTAACACAGGGGTACGAGCAGTACTTC. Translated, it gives CASSLTQGYEQYF.

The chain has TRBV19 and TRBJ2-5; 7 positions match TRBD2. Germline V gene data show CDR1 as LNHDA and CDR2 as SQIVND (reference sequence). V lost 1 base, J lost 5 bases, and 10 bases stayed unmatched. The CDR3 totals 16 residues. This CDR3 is CASSIVASGVQETQYF. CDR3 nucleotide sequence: TGTGCCAGTAGTATAGTGGCTAGCGGTGTTCAGGAGACCCAGTACTTC.

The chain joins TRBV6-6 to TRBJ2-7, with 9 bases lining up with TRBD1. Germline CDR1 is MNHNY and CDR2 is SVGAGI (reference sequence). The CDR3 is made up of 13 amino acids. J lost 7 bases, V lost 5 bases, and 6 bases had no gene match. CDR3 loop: CASSPLGQGEQYF. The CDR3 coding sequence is TGTGCCAGCAGTCCCTTGGGACAGGGTGAGCAGTACTTC.